Sequencing of this TCR beta chain was carried out in a study of blood T cell repertoires in COVID-19. Generated by immunoSEQ multiplex PCR, the TCRdb table keeps only in-frame clones and is missing some. The table has 95,000 to 150,000 clones, 81% seen once; the top ten hold about 15%. CDR1 SNHLY and CDR2 FYNNEI come from the germline V gene. Trimming removed 6 bases at V and 4 bases at J, with 12 bases between. The CDR3 has 14 amino acids. This clone was seen a single time. Sequencing was carried out using peripheral blood. This chain uses TRBV2 with TRBJ2-2; D unresolved. This TCR came from a man aged 25-45 years with COVID-19, enrolled during active disease. CDR3 coding DNA: TGTGCCAGCAGCCTCCTACAGTTCACCGGGGAGCTGTTTTTT. This translates into CASSLLQFTGELFF.